The 16 T cell receptor beta chains below come from one sample, sequenced in a study of blood T cell repertoires in COVID-19. Profiling relied on immunoSEQ multiplex PCR, and the TCRdb table lists in-frame clones only, not all of them. The table lists roughly 40,000 clones, approximately 88% of them singletons. The sample was peripheral blood. These receptors all come from a woman in her 70s with acute or convalescent COVID-19.

The chain couples TRBV10-3 to TRBJ1-2; 8 bases fit TRBD1. The junction had 2 bases not matched to a gene; V was cut back by 8 bases and J by 3 bases. The CDR3 consists of 12 residues. The germline CDR1 and CDR2 sequences are ENHRY and SYGVKD. CDR3 sequence (DNA): TGTGCCATCGCGGACAGGGACTATGGCTACACCTTC. Protein product: CAIADRDYGYTF.

The chain is built from TRBV7-2 and TRBJ2-3; 9 positions match TRBD2. The CDR3 covers 13 residues. V was pared by 5 bases and J by 10 bases, with 7 bases of the junction left unmatched. Germline CDR1 reads SGHTA; CDR2 reads FQGNSA. The CDR3 reads CASSNPGLAPQYF. The CDR3 coding sequence is TGTGCCAGCAGCAATCCGGGACTAGCTCCGCAGTATTTT.

This chain links TRBV19 with TRBJ2-1; 7 nucleotides line up with TRBD2. The trim removed 7 bases at V and 5 bases at J, leaving 17 bases unmatched. Germline values: CDR1 LNHDA, CDR2 SQIVND (reference sequence). The CDR3 covers 17 residues. DNA for the CDR3: TGTGCCAGTACCGAGCAGCATCGGGAGGCCCGGGACAATGAGCAGTTCTTC. It encodes CASTEQHREARDNEQFF.

The chain joins TRBV3-1 (or the pseudogene TRBV3-2) to TRBJ2-5, with 7 positions matching TRBD2. The germline V gene has CDR1 LGHDT and CDR2 YNNKEL (reference sequence). There are 17 residues in the CDR3. Trimming at V came to 1 base and at J to 1 base, leaving 9 bases not matched to a gene. The CDR3 protein is CASSQVAGALGQETQYF. CDR3 bases: TGTGCCAGCAGCCAAGTGGCGGGAGCCTTGGGCCAAGAGACCCAGTACTTC.

The chain joins TRBV4-3 to TRBJ2-1, with D possibly TRBD2 on 5 matching bases. V was trimmed by 3 bases and J by 4 bases, leaving 7 bases between them. This CDR3 region has 13 residues. Germline V gives CDR1 LGHNA, CDR2 YSLEER. The CDR3 DNA reads TGCGCCAGCAGCCAGGAGCGGTACAATGAGCAGTTCTTC. Encoded protein: CASSQERYNEQFF.

V usage is TRBV7-2 and J usage is TRBJ1-2, with D possibly matching TRBD1 (5 bases). Germline V gene sequence: CDR1 SGHTA, CDR2 FQGNSA. The CDR3 has 14 residues. Trimming removed 4 bases from V and 3 bases from J, with 12 bases in between. CDR3 in DNA: TGTGCCAGCAGCTCCCAGGGTCGGGACTATGGCTACACCTTC. Encoded protein: CASSSQGRDYGYTF. The variable domain in full, with the rest retrieved from reference TRBV7-2 and TRBJ1-2, is GAGVSQSPSNKVTEKGKDVELRCDPISGHTALYWYRQSLGQGLEFLIYFQGNSAPDKSGLPSDRFSAERTGGSVSTLTIQRTQQEDSAVYLCASSSQGRDYGYTFGSGTRLTVV.

The chain joins TRBV11-3 to TRBJ2-7, with a possible D match to TRBD2 (6 bases). This CDR3 spans 15 amino acids. Trimming cost V 2 bases and J 7 bases, with 18 bases left between them. Germline assignment: CDR1 SGHNT and CDR2 YENEEA. The CDR3 spells CASSLLSGSPGEQYV. The CDR3 DNA sequence: TGTGCCAGCAGCTTATTATCCGGGAGCCCCGGGGAGCAGTACGTC.

J is TRBJ2-5 and V is TRBV5-6, with TRBD1 matching over 11 bases. V lost 2 bases to trimming and J lost 5 bases; unmatched junction nucleotides: 2. Germline CDR1 and CDR2: SGHDT and YYEEEE. CDR3 length: 14 amino acids. The CDR3 DNA reads as TGTGCCAGCAGCTTAGGACAGGGGGCTGAGACCCAGTACTTC. Its protein product is CASSLGQGAETQYF. Complete variable domain (other parts from reference TRBV5-6 and TRBJ2-5): DAGVTQSPTHLIKTRGQQVTLRCSPKSGHDTVSWYQQALGQGPQFIFQYYEEEERQRGNFPDRFSGHQFPNYSSELNVNALLLGDSALYLCASSLGQGAETQYFGPGTRLLVL.

CDR3 loop: CAIGEQADSPLHF. CDR3 DNA: TGTGCCATAGGCGAACAGGCCGATTCACCCCTCCACTTT. The chain couples TRBV10-3 to TRBJ1-6, with TRBD1 as a possible D gene (5 bases). Trimming took off 9 bases at V and 8 bases at J, with 14 bases between the two ends. This CDR3 has 13 amino acids. The germline gives CDR1 ENHRY, CDR2 SYGVKD.

The chain links TRBV7-2 to TRBJ2-3; tentative D call: TRBD2 (5 bases). The CDR3 runs 15 residues. From germline, CDR1 is SGHTA and CDR2 FQGNSA. The germline V and J ends were trimmed by 1 base and 11 bases, with 19 bases remaining between them. CDR3 bases: TGTGCCAGCAGCTTAGGCTCCACGGCGGGTTATGGGCAGTATTTT. It codes for CASSLGSTAGYGQYF. The variable domain in full, with the rest retrieved from reference TRBV7-2 and TRBJ2-3, is GAGVSQSPSNKVTEKGKDVELRCDPISGHTALYWYRQSLGQGLEFLIYFQGNSAPDKSGLPSDRFSAERTGGSVSTLTIQRTQQEDSAVYLCASSLGSTAGYGQYFGPGTRLTVL.

This clone was seen only a few times. CDR3 residues: CASSFATQAQSSYNEQFF. CDR3 nucleotides: TGTGCCAGCAGCTTTGCCACACAGGCTCAGAGCTCCTACAATGAGCAGTTCTTC. The gene calls are TRBV7-9 and TRBJ2-1; D may be TRBD1 (5 bases). V was trimmed by 3 bases and J by 0 bases, leaving 18 bases between them. This CDR3 comprises 18 residues. Germline CDR1 is SEHNR and CDR2 is FQNEAQ (reference sequence). Complete variable domain (other parts from reference TRBV7-9 and TRBJ2-1): DTGVSQNPRHKITKRGQNVTFRCDPISEHNRLYWYRQTLGQGPEFLTYFQNEAQLEKSRLLSDRFSAERPKGSFSTLEIQRTEQGDSAMYLCASSFATQAQSSYNEQFFGPGTRLTVL.

A single count supports this clone. CDR3 protein: CASSYGTGGSYEQYV. The CDR3 DNA reads as TGTGCCAGCAGTTACGGGACAGGGGGCTCCTACGAGCAGTACGTC. The chain is built from TRBV6-5 and TRBJ2-7; the match to TRBD1 covers 11 bases. V shed 2 bases, J shed 0 bases, and the junction held 0 bases outside the gene matches. Germline CDR1 reads MNHEY; CDR2 reads SVGAGI. The CDR3 is 15 residues long.

CDR3 region: CATSDSVRGSNQPQHF. The CDR3 DNA sequence: TGTGCCACCAGTGATTCGGTACGAGGTAGCAATCAGCCCCAGCATTTT. The V call is TRBV24-1, the J call TRBJ1-5; D is unclear. Germline V CDR1 and CDR2: KGHDR, SFDVKD. The CDR3 is 16 residues long. The V end was cut by 2 bases, the J end by 0 bases, with 10 bases between.

The rearrangement joins TRBV28 to TRBJ1-5; 7 nucleotides align to TRBD1. The CDR3 is made up of 14 amino acids. J lost 7 bases, V lost 7 bases, and 10 bases had no gene match. Germline CDR1 reads MDHEN; CDR2 reads SYDVKM. The CDR3 sequence is CASTGPVGGQPQHF. CDR3 sequence (DNA): TGTGCCAGCACGGGACCTGTAGGGGGCCAGCCCCAGCATTTT.

V gene TRBV7-9 combines with J gene TRBJ1-5; a possible D gene is TRBD1 (6 bases). Germline V CDR1 and CDR2: SEHNR, FQNEAQ (reference sequence). The CDR3 consists of 15 residues. Trimming removed 1 base from V and 6 bases from J, with 13 bases in between. The DNA for the CDR3 is TGTGCCAGCAGCTTAGGACGGTCAGGGGTTCAGCCCCAGCATTTT. Amino acid sequence: CASSLGRSGVQPQHF.

This clone was detected once. This chain links TRBV28 with TRBJ1-3; 9 bases align to TRBD1. The CDR3 length is 18 residues. In germline, CDR1 is MDHEN, CDR2 SYDVKM. Trimming removed 6 bases from V and 4 bases from J; junction bases left unmatched: 16. CDR3 region: CASRDSGTGNAGGNTIYF. CDR3 DNA sequence: TGTGCCAGCAGGGACTCCGGGACAGGGAATGCGGGCGGAAACACCATATATTTT.